This record covers a single TCR beta chain. The source of the sample is a study of control samples from healthy donors and cancer patients. The V end was cut by 4 bases, the J end by 6 bases, with 12 bases between. Germline CDR1 is MDHEN and CDR2 is SYDVKM. The CDR3 length is 14 residues. TCRdb's table, derived via immunoSEQ multiplex PCR, lists solely in-frame clones and lacks some. The table lists about 180,000 clones, about 92% of them singletons. The sequenced sample was blood. The chain recombines TRBV28 with TRBJ1-4; TRBD1 might be the D (6 bases). The receptor was derived from a young man in good health. CDR3: CASSYGGGDEKLFF. The CDR3 nucleotides read TGTGCCAGCAGTTACGGGGGCGGGGATGAAAAACTGTTTTTT.